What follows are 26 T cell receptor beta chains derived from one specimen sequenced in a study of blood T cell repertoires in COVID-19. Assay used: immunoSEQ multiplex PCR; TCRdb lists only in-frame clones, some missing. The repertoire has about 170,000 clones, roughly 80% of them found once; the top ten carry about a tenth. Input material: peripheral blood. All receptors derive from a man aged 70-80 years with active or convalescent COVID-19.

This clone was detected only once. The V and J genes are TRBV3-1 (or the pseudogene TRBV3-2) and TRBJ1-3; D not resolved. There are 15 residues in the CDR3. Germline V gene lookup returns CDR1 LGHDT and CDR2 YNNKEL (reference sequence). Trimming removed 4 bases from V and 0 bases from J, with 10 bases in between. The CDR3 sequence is CASSLGTNSGNTIYF. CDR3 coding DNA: TGTGCCAGCAGCCTGGGCACGAACTCTGGAAACACCATATATTTT.

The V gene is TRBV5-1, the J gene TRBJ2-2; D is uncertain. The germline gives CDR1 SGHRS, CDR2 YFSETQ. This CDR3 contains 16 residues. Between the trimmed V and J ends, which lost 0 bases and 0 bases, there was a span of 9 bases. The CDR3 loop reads CASSLAGITNTGELFF. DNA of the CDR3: TGCGCCAGCAGCTTGGCAGGCATAACGAACACCGGGGAGCTGTTTTTT.

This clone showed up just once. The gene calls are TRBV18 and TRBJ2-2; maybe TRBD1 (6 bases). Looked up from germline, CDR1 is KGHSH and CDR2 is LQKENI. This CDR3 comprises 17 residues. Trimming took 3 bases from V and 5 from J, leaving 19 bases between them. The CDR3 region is CASSPRSPRGTTGELFF. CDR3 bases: TGTGCCAGCTCACCCCGAAGCCCCAGGGGAACAACCGGGGAGCTGTTTTTT.

The CDR3 spells CASSGLADVQFF. The CDR3 DNA reads as TGTGCCAGCAGTGGACTAGCGGATGTGCAGTTCTTC. The J gene is TRBJ2-1, the V gene TRBV2, with 9 bases lining up with TRBD2. Germline lookup yields CDR1 SNHLY and CDR2 FYNNEI. V lost 4 bases to trimming and J lost 12 bases; unmatched junction nucleotides: 4. The CDR3 contains 12 residues.

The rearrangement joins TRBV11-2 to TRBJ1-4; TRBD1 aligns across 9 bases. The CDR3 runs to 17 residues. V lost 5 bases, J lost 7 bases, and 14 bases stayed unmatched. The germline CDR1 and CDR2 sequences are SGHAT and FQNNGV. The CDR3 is CASSLRARDRVGEKLFF. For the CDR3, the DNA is TGTGCCAGCAGCCTCAGGGCCCGGGACAGGGTTGGTGAAAAACTGTTTTTT.

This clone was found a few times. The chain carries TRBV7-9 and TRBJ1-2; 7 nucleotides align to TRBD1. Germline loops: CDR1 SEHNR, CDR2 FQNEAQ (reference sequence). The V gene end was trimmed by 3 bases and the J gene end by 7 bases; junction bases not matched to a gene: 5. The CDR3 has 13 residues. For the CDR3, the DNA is TGTGCCAGCAGCTTCCAGGGGGTGGGTGGCTACACCTTC. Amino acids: CASSFQGVGGYTF.

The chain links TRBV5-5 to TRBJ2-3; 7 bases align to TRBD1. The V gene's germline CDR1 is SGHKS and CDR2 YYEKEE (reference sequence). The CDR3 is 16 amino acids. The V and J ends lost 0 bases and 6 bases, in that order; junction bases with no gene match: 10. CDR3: CASSLGLKTGSDTQYF. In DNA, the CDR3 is TGTGCCAGCAGCTTGGGGTTGAAGACAGGGAGCGATACGCAGTATTTT.

CDR3 loop: CATSSYPGQRNQPQHF. As DNA, the CDR3 is TGTGCCACCAGCAGCTACCCTGGACAGCGCAATCAGCCCCAGCATTTT. The chain couples TRBV15 to TRBJ1-5, with D perhaps matching TRBD1 (6 bases). V was trimmed by 3 bases and J by 2 bases, leaving 14 bases between them. This CDR3 has 16 amino acids. The V gene's germline CDR1 is LNHNV and CDR2 YYDKDF (reference sequence).

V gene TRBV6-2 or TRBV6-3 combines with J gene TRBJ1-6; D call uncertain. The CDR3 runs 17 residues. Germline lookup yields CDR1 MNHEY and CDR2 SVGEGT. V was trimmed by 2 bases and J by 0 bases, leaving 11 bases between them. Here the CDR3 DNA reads TGTGCCAGCAGTTACGAGGTTGGTCGCTCCTATAATTCACCCCTCCACTTT. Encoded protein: CASSYEVGRSYNSPLHF.

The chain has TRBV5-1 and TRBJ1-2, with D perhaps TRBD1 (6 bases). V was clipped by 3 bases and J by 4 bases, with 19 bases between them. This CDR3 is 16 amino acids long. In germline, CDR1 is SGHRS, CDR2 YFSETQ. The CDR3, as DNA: TGCGCCAGCAGCTCAACCGGGTCCAGGGGTGGCTATGGCTACACCTTC. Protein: CASSSTGSRGGYGYTF.

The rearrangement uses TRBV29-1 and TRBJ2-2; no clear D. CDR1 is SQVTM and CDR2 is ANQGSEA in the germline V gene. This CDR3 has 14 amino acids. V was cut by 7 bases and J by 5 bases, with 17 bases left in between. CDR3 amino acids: CSAATGVWTGELFF. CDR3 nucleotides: TGCAGCGCCGCAACCGGAGTATGGACCGGGGAGCTGTTTTTT.

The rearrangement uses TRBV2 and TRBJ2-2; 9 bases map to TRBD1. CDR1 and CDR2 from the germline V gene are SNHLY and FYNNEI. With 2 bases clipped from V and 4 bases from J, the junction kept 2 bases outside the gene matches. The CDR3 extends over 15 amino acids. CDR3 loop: CASSERTGATGELFF. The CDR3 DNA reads TGTGCCAGCAGTGAACGGACAGGGGCCACCGGGGAGCTGTTTTTT.

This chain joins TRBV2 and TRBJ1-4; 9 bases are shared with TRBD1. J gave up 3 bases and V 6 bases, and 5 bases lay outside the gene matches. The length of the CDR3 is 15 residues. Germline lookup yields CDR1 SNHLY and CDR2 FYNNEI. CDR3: CASSRTGVPNEKLFF. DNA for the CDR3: TGTGCCAGCAGCCGGACAGGGGTACCTAATGAAAAACTGTTTTTT.

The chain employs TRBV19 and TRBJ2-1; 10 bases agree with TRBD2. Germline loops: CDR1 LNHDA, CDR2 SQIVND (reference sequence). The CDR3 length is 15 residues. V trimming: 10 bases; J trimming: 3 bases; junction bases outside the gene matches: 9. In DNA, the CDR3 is TGTGCCACTAAGCCGGGACTAGCGTTCTACAATGAGCAGTTCTTC. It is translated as CATKPGLAFYNEQFF.

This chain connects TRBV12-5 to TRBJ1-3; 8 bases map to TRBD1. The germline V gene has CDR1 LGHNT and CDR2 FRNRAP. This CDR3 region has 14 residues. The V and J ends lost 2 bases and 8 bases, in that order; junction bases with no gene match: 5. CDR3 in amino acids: CASGLPGQEDTIYF. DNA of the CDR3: TGTGCTAGTGGTTTGCCGGGACAGGAGGACACCATATATTTT.

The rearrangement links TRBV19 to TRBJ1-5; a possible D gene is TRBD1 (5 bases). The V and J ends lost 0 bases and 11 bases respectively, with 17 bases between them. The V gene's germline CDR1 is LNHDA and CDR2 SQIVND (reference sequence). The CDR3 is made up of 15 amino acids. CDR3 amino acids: CASSIERQPKGSQHF. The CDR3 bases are TGTGCCAGTAGTATAGAACGACAGCCGAAGGGGTCCCAGCATTTT.

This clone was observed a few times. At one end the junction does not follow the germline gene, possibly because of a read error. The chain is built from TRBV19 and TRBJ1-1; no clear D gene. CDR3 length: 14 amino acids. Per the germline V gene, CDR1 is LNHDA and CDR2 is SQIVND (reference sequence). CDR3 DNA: TGTGCCAGTAGTGTGCGAGGCTTGAATACTGAAGCTTTCTTT. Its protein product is CASSVRGLNTEAFF.

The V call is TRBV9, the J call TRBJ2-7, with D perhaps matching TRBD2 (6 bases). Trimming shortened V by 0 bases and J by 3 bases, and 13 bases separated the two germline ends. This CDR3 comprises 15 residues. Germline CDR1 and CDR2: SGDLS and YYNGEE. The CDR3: CASSVGGGLVYEQYF. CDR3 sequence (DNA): TGTGCCAGCAGCGTAGGGGGAGGACTTGTCTACGAGCAGTACTTC.

The CDR3 protein is CASSLFSLGSSGSKQYF. The CDR3 DNA is TGTGCCAGCAGTCTTTTTTCCCTGGGGTCTAGCGGGAGTAAGCAGTACTTC. The chain employs TRBV5-4 and TRBJ2-7; 10 nucleotides agree with TRBD2. This CDR3 comprises 17 residues. In germline, CDR1 is SGHNT, CDR2 YYREEE (reference sequence). V lost 5 bases and J lost 8; bases outside the gene matches: 19.

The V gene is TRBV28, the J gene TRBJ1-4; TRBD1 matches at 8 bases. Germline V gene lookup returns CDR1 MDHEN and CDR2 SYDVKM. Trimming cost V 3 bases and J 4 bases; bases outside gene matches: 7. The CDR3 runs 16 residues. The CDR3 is CASSFPGTGLNEKLFF. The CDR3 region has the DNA TGTGCCAGCAGTTTCCCCGGGACAGGACTTAATGAAAAACTGTTTTTT.

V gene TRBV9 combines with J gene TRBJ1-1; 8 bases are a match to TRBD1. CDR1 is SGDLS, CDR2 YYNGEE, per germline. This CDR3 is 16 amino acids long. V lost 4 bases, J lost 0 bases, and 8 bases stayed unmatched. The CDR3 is CASSITGGRLNTEAFF. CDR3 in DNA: TGTGCCAGCAGCATAACAGGGGGACGATTGAACACTGAAGCTTTCTTT. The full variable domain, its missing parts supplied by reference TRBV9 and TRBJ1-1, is DSGVTQTPKHLITATGQRVTLRCSPRSGDLSVYWYQQSLDQGLQFLIQYYNGEERAKGNILERFSAQQFPDLHSELNLSSLELGDSALYFCASSITGGRLNTEAFFGQGTRLTVV.

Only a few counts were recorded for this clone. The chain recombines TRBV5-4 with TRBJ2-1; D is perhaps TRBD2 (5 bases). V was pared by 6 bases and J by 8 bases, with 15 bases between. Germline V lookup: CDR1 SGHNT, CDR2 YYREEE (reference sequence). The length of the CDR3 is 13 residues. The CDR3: CASTLFMRDEQFF. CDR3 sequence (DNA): TGTGCCAGCACCCTATTTATGAGGGATGAGCAGTTCTTC. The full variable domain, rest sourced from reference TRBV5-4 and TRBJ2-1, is ETGVTQSPTHLIKTRGQQVTLRCSSQSGHNTVSWYQQALGQGPQFIFQYYREEENGRGNFPPRFSGLQFPNYSSELNVNALELDDSALYLCASTLFMRDEQFFGPGTRLTVL.

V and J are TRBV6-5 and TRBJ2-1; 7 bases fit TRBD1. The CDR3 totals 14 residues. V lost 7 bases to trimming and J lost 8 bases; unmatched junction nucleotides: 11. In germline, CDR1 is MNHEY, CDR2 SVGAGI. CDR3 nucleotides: TGTGCCAGCAAAGACAGGGCATTCGGCGATGAGCAGTTCTTC. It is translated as CASKDRAFGDEQFF.

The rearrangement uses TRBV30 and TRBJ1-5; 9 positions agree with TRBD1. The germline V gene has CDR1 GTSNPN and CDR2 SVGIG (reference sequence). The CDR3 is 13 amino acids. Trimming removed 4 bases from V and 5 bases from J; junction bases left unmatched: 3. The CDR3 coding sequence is TGTGCCTGGAACAGGGGGCTGTATCAGCCCCAGCATTTT. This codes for CAWNRGLYQPQHF. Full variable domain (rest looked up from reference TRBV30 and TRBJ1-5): SQTIHQWPATLVQPVGSPLSLECTVEGTSNPNLYWYRQAAGRGLQLLFYSVGIGQISSEVPQNLSASRPQDRQFILSSKKLLLSDSGFYLCAWNRGLYQPQHFGDGTRLSIL.

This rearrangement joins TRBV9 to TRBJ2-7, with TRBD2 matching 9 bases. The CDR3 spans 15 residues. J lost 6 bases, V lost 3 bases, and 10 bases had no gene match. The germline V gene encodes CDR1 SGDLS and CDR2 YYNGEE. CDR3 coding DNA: TGTGCCAGCAGCGCGTCGGGACTAGCAGCCACCGAGCAGTACTTC. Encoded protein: CASSASGLAATEQYF.

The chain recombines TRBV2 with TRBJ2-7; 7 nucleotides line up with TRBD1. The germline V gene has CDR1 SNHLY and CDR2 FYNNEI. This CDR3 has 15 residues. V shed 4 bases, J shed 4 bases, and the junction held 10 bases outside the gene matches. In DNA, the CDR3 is TGTGCCAGCAGTGGTACGACAGGGATGAAGTACGAGCAGTACTTC. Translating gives CASSGTTGMKYEQYF.